This T cell receptor beta chain was obtained from a study of T cells in Graves' hyperthyroidism and ophthalmopathy. Amplified TCR beta CDR3 regions came from RNA transcripts. The HTBI primer set was used in a first-round RT-PCR of the TCR CDR3. TCRdb re-derived calls from the multiplex PCR reads in MiXCR, one entry per CDR3 protein. Seen here are hundreds of thousands of distinct CDR3 sequences, 38% observed once, and the top ten hold around 10%. The CDR3 length is 14 residues. Germline CDR1 is DFQATT and CDR2 is SNEGSKA (reference sequence). V was trimmed by 3 bases and J by 1 base, leaving 12 bases between them.

The sequence was obtained from a man between 18 and 29 years old with Graves' hyperthyroidism. Sequencing input: blood. The chain is built from TRBV20-1 and TRBJ1-2; perhaps TRBD1 as D (5 bases). CDR3 sequence: CSARGGWGNYGYTF. CDR3 nucleotide sequence: TGCAGTGCTAGGGGGGGGTGGGGTAACTATGGCTACACCTTC.